The 8 T cell receptor beta chains in this list originate from one sample, sequenced in a study of regulatory T cells in long-lasting Graves disease. Construction of TCR beta libraries relied on iRepertoire HTBI primers and on Arm-PCR targeting CDR3 regions. MiXCR was run by TCRdb on the multiplex PCR reads, yielding one entry per CDR3 protein. The sample lists 400,000 to 500,000 distinct CDR3 sequences, about 14% seen once, with around a sixth in the top ten. Time point: newly diagnosed GD, antithyroid drugs for less than 3 months. PBMCs provided the RNA from which the TCR library was made. The same data also contributed to another study, on T cells in Graves' hyperthyroidism and ophthalmopathy.

The source material was peripheral blood mononuclear cells (PBMCs), sampled at new diagnosis, from a patient treated with antithyroid drugs. These receptors were taken from a woman in her forties or fifties with Graves disease.

This clonotype was detected a few times. The chain employs TRBV5-1 and TRBJ2-1, with a tentative D call TRBD1 (6 bases). Trimming took off 1 base at V and 6 bases at J, with 17 bases between the two ends. In germline, CDR1 is SGHRS, CDR2 YFSETQ. This CDR3 region has 16 residues. The DNA for the CDR3 is TGCGCCAGCAGCTTGACAGGGAGTCTTGCAACCAATGAGCAGTTCTTC. The encoded protein is CASSLTGSLATNEQFF.

In its sample, this clonotype was seen many times. The V and J genes are TRBV20-1 and TRBJ2-7; D is unclear. This CDR3 spans 14 amino acids. CDR1 is DFQATT, CDR2 SNEGSKA, per germline (reference sequence). The CDR3 protein is CSLLASQTRYEQYF. The CDR3 coding sequence is TGCAGCCTACTCGCGAGCCAGACGCGCTACGAGCAGTACTTC.

This clonotype appeared many times. The chain links TRBV28 to TRBJ2-7; D gene ambiguous. The CDR3 spans 15 residues. CDR1 is MDHEN and CDR2 is SYDVKM in the germline V gene. V was shortened by 6 bases and J by 0 bases, with 15 bases between the two germline ends. CDR3 protein: CASSRPDTSSYEQYF. The CDR3 bases are TGTGCCAGCAGCCGACCCGACACCTCCTCCTACGAGCAGTACTTC.

DNA of the CDR3: TGTGCCAGCTCACCACTAGCGGGAGCCAGTGAGGGGTCCTACAATGAGCAGTTCTTC. This sequence encodes CASSPLAGASEGSYNEQFF. The chain uses TRBV18 and TRBJ2-1; 9 positions agree with TRBD2. The germline gives CDR1 KGHSH, CDR2 LQKENI. Trimming cost V 1 base and J 1 base; bases outside gene matches: 11. The CDR3 consists of 19 residues.

This clonotype has ten or more counts. This chain connects TRBV7-3 to TRBJ2-7, with 8 bases that match TRBD1. This CDR3 is built from 16 residues. Germline V gene data show CDR1 as SGHTA and CDR2 as FQGTGA. Trimming cost V 0 bases and J 2 bases; bases outside gene matches: 6. CDR3 in DNA: TGTGCCAGCAGCTTAACGGGACAGGAATCCGCCTACGAGCAGTACTTC. Translated: CASSLTGQESAYEQYF. Supplemented by reference TRBV7-3 and TRBJ2-7, the full variable domain reads GAGVSQTPSNKVTEKGKYVELRCDPISGHTALYWYRQSLGQGPEFLIYFQGTGAADDSGLPNDRFFAVRPEGSVSTLKIQRTERGDSAVYLCASSLTGQESAYEQYFGPGTRLTVT.

This clonotype was counted at least ten times. This chain connects TRBV6-6 to TRBJ1-1; no reliable D call. The CDR3 totals 13 residues. In germline, CDR1 is MNHNY, CDR2 SVGAGI (reference sequence). With 0 bases removed from V and 7 bases from J, the gap between germline ends came to 9 bases. The DNA of the CDR3 is TGTGCCAGCAGTTACTCGAGAAGGCATGAAGCTTTCTTT. It translates to CASSYSRRHEAFF.

This clonotype was observed a few times. Compared with germline, one end of the junction differs, possibly owing to a read error. V usage is TRBV3-1 and J usage is TRBJ2-5; D could derive from TRBD1 or TRBD2 (5 bases each). From germline, CDR1 is LGHDT and CDR2 YNNKEL (reference sequence). The CDR3 extends over 12 amino acids. The CDR3 DNA is TGTGCCAGCAGCCAAGCCGGGGCACCGCATCACTTC. This gives the protein CASSQAGAPHHF.

This clonotype was seen at least ten times. The chain joins TRBV28 to TRBJ2-1; 10 bases line up with TRBD1. The germline gives CDR1 MDHEN, CDR2 SYDVKM. The CDR3 sequence is 14 residues long. With 4 bases clipped from V and 9 bases from J, the junction kept 6 bases outside the gene matches. CDR3 nucleotides: TGTGCCAGCAGTTCCCAGACAGGGGGCGTTGAGCAGTTCTTC. Translated: CASSSQTGGVEQFF.